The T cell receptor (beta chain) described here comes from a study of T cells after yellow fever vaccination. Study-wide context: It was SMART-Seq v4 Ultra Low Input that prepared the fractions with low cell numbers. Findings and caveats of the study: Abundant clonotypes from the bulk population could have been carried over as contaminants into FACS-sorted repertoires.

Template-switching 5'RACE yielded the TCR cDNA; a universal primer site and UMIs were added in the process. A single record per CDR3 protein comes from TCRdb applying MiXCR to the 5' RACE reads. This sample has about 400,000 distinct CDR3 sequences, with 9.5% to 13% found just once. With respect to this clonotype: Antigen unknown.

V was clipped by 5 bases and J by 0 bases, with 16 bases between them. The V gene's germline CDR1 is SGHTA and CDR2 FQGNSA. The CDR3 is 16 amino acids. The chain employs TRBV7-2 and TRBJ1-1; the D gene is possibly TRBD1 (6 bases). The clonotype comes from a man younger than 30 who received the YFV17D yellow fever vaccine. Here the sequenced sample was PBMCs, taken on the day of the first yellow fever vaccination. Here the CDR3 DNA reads TGTGCCAGCAGCCCACGACAGGCCGGGATGAACACTGAAGCTTTCTTT. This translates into CASSPRQAGMNTEAFF.